The 25 T cell receptor beta chains presented below share a single source sample, sequenced in a study of blood T cell repertoires in COVID-19. Generated by immunoSEQ multiplex PCR, the TCRdb table keeps only in-frame clones and is missing some. The data contain 250,000 to 300,000 clones, around 92% of them singletons. Sequenced input: peripheral blood. Receptor source: a woman in her 30s with COVID-19, enrolled during active disease.

This clone was detected once. The chain uses TRBV28 and TRBJ2-1; D is perhaps TRBD2 (6 bases). The CDR3 runs 18 residues. V was clipped by 3 bases and J by 5 bases, with 23 bases between them. Germline V gene lookup returns CDR1 MDHEN and CDR2 SYDVKM. CDR3 nucleotide sequence: TGTGCCAGCAGTTTGTCCGGAATCGGAAGAGGCGGGGACAATGAGCAGTTCTTC. Translated: CASSLSGIGRGGDNEQFF.

V is TRBV6-4 and J is TRBJ2-3; 9 bases match TRBD2. This CDR3 has 15 amino acids. CDR1 MRHNA and CDR2 SNTAGT come from the germline V gene. Trimming cost V 6 bases and J 0 bases; bases outside gene matches: 4. In nucleotides, the CDR3 is TGTGCCAGCAGCGCTAGCGGGGTCAGCACAGATACGCAGTATTTT. It encodes CASSASGVSTDTQYF.

This clone was seen a single time. The chain joins TRBV6-6 to TRBJ1-4; 7 bases map to TRBD1. The trim removed 4 bases at V and 7 bases at J, leaving 3 bases unmatched. The CDR3 runs 13 residues. Germline V gives CDR1 MNHNY, CDR2 SVGAGI (reference sequence). CDR3 nucleotides: TGTGCCAGCAGTTTCTACAGGGGTGAAAAACTGTTTTTT. Encoded protein: CASSFYRGEKLFF.

This rearrangement joins TRBV5-1 to TRBJ1-2, with D uncertain. V was trimmed by 5 bases and J by 3 bases, leaving 11 bases between them. The CDR3 totals 13 residues. Germline V gene lookup returns CDR1 SGHRS and CDR2 YFSETQ. The CDR3 coding sequence is TGCGCCAGCAGTCATCGAGGTGACTATGGCTACACCTTC. This gives the protein CASSHRGDYGYTF.

V is TRBV27 and J is TRBJ1-1; 7 bases map to TRBD1. Trimming cost V 4 bases and J 11 bases; bases outside gene matches: 7. Germline CDR1 and CDR2: MNHEY and SMNVEV (reference sequence). The CDR3 has 12 amino acids. The CDR3 coding sequence is TGTGCCAGCAGTTCAGGGGGGCGGTGGGCTTTCTTT. It is translated as CASSSGGRWAFF.

This chain connects TRBV28 to TRBJ1-5; D perhaps matches TRBD1 (5 bases). CDR3 length: 14 amino acids. Trimming pared 1 base from V and 5 bases from J, leaving 9 bases between. Germline V CDR1 and CDR2: MDHEN, SYDVKM. The CDR3 reads CASSLFREDQPQHF. In DNA form, the CDR3 reads TGTGCCAGCAGTTTATTCAGGGAAGATCAGCCCCAGCATTTT.

J is TRBJ1-2 and V is TRBV6-4; D is uncertain. CDR3 length: 15 residues. CDR1 is MRHNA, CDR2 SNTAGT, per germline. Trimming shortened V by 5 bases and J by 2 bases, and 15 bases separated the two germline ends. Here the CDR3 reads CASSPDSFYNYGYTF. CDR3 bases: TGTGCCAGCAGTCCCGACTCCTTTTACAACTATGGCTACACCTTC.

The gene calls are TRBV9 and TRBJ2-7; 9 bases match TRBD1. The CDR3 extends over 14 amino acids. Germline CDR1 reads SGDLS; CDR2 reads YYNGEE. After removal of 6 bases from V and 3 bases from J, the junction contained 7 bases not matched to a gene. Here the CDR3 DNA reads TGTGCCAGCAAACAGGGGGCGAACGACTACGAGCAGTACTTC. Its translation is CASKQGANDYEQYF.

The J gene is TRBJ2-7, the V gene TRBV4-1; 7 bases line up with TRBD2. Losses at the gene ends were 5 bases for V and 3 bases for J; bases not matched to a gene: 10. Looked up from germline, CDR1 is MGHRA and CDR2 is YSYEKL. CDR3 length equals 15 residues. The DNA of the CDR3 is TGCGCCAGCAGCGTCGGTGGTAGCGGGTTCTACGAGCAGTACTTC. The encoded protein is CASSVGGSGFYEQYF.

The chain is built from TRBV5-1 and TRBJ1-2; 10 bases align to TRBD1. CDR3 length equals 17 residues. With 2 bases clipped from V and 5 bases from J, the junction kept 12 bases outside the gene matches. Per the germline V gene, CDR1 is SGHRS and CDR2 is YFSETQ. DNA of the CDR3: TGCGCCAGCAGCTTTGATACCCGACAGGGGGCCACTTATGGCTACACCTTC. As protein: CASSFDTRQGATYGYTF. Complete variable domain (other parts from reference TRBV5-1 and TRBJ1-2): KAGVTQTPRYLIKTRGQQVTLSCSPISGHRSVSWYQQTPGQGLQFLFEYFSETQRNKGNFPGRFSGRQFSNSRSEMNVSTLELGDSALYLCASSFDTRQGATYGYTFGSGTRLTVV.

This chain joins TRBV18 and TRBJ1-2; D call uncertain. Trimming pared 4 bases from V and 6 bases from J, leaving 12 bases between. Germline V gene sequence: CDR1 KGHSH, CDR2 LQKENI. This CDR3 has 13 residues. CDR3 nucleotides: TGTGCCAGCTCACGCAGGTATGAAGATGGCTACACCTTC. Its protein product is CASSRRYEDGYTF. The full variable domain, completed using reference TRBV18 and TRBJ1-2, is NAGVMQNPRHLVRRRGQEARLRCSPMKGHSHVYWYRQLPEEGLKFMVYLQKENIIDESGMPKERFSAEFPKEGPSILRIQQVVRGDSAAYFCASSRRYEDGYTFGSGTRLTVV.

The chain links TRBV28 to TRBJ1-4, with 8 bases aligning to TRBD1. J was trimmed by 8 bases and V by 4 bases; bases with no gene match: 6. The CDR3 contains 14 residues. Germline V lookup: CDR1 MDHEN, CDR2 SYDVKM. CDR3 residues: CASSSQGAGEKLFF. The CDR3 DNA sequence: TGTGCCAGCAGTTCCCAGGGGGCAGGGGAAAAACTGTTTTTT.

V gene TRBV30 combines with J gene TRBJ2-7; D is unresolved. This CDR3 region has 11 residues. Trimming cost V 3 bases and J 0 bases, with 3 bases left between them. From germline, CDR1 is GTSNPN and CDR2 SVGIG (reference sequence). The CDR3 here is CAWSLSYEQYF. The CDR3 region has the DNA TGTGCCTGGAGCCTCTCCTACGAGCAGTACTTC.

The V and J genes are TRBV27 and TRBJ2-1; 9 nucleotides align to TRBD2. With 6 bases clipped from V and 8 bases from J, the junction kept 5 bases outside the gene matches. Looked up from germline, CDR1 is MNHEY and CDR2 is SMNVEV (reference sequence). CDR3 size: 13 residues. Written as DNA, the CDR3 is TGTGCCAGCAGCTCCCGGACTAGCGATGAGCAGTTCTTC. It yields the protein CASSSRTSDEQFF.

The chain uses TRBV6-5 and TRBJ2-2, with D unclear. Germline V gene lookup returns CDR1 MNHEY and CDR2 SVGAGI. V dropped 4 bases and J dropped 0 bases, with 9 bases sitting between them. The CDR3 length is 15 residues. In nucleotides, the CDR3 is TGTGCCAGCAGTTTCCGGGTTACGAACACCGGGGAGCTGTTTTTT. This encodes CASSFRVTNTGELFF.

The chain carries TRBV3-1 (or the pseudogene TRBV3-2) and TRBJ1-5, with D possibly matching TRBD1 (5 bases). The length of the CDR3 is 16 residues. With 0 bases removed from V and 4 bases from J, the gap between germline ends came to 13 bases. Germline values: CDR1 LGHDT, CDR2 YNNKEL (reference sequence). The CDR3 nucleotides are TGTGCCAGCAGCCAAGATCGCCCCGGGGGAAATCAGCCCCAGCATTTT. It yields the protein CASSQDRPGGNQPQHF.

The chain is built from TRBV5-4 and TRBJ2-1, with 7 bases lining up with TRBD2. The CDR3 consists of 13 residues. CDR1 is SGHNT, CDR2 YYREEE, per germline (reference sequence). The junction had 3 bases not matched to a gene; V was cut back by 3 bases and J by 6 bases. CDR3 nucleotides: TGTGCCAGCAGCTCCGGGGAGGGCAATGAGCAGTTCTTC. Protein product: CASSSGEGNEQFF.

The chain carries TRBV2 and TRBJ2-3; TRBD2 might be the D (5 bases). CDR3 length: 18 residues. Trimming removed 6 bases at V and 2 bases at J, with 24 bases between. From germline, CDR1 is SNHLY and CDR2 FYNNEI. CDR3 coding DNA: TGTGCCAGCAGGGGGTGGAGGTCCTGGACCACTAACACAGATACGCAGTATTTT. Translating it yields CASRGWRSWTTNTDTQYF.

The gene calls are TRBV7-2 and TRBJ2-3; no clear D. Trimming left V 3 bases short and J 1 base short, with 8 bases between. The germline V gene encodes CDR1 SGHTA and CDR2 FQGNSA. This CDR3 comprises 14 residues. In DNA, the CDR3 is TGTGCCAGCAGCTTTAGTCAGGGCACAGATACGCAGTATTTT. Encoded protein: CASSFSQGTDTQYF.

The V call is TRBV27, the J call TRBJ2-1, with TRBD1 matching over 7 bases. Germline V CDR1 and CDR2: MNHEY, SMNVEV (reference sequence). The CDR3 extends over 14 amino acids. V dropped 5 bases and J dropped 9; count of bases not matched to a gene: 10. The CDR3 sequence is CASSRSTQGPEQFF. As DNA, the CDR3 is TGTGCCAGCAGTCGAAGTACACAGGGGCCTGAGCAGTTCTTC.

The chain has TRBV6-5 and TRBJ1-1; TRBD1 matches at 10 bases. Germline assignment: CDR1 MNHEY and CDR2 SVGAGI. Trimming removed 8 bases from V and 7 bases from J; junction bases left unmatched: 10. The CDR3 spans 14 residues. CDR3 bases: TGTGCCAGCCTTGGGGGGGACAGGGGATTTGAAGCTTTCTTT. Translating it yields CASLGGDRGFEAFF.

The chain employs TRBV6-1 and TRBJ1-6; the match to TRBD1 covers 9 bases. CDR1 is MNHNS and CDR2 is SASEGT in the germline V gene. The ends lost 2 bases at V and 10 bases at J; junction bases unmatched: 9. The CDR3 covers 16 residues. CDR3 loop: CASSESPGTGRSPLHF. The CDR3 DNA follows: TGTGCCAGCAGTGAAAGTCCTGGGACAGGGAGATCACCCCTCCACTTT.

This CDR3 reads CSSPLTGYNEQFF. CDR3 bases: TGCAGCTCGCCCCTGACGGGATACAATGAGCAGTTCTTC. This chain links TRBV29-1 with TRBJ2-1; D is perhaps TRBD2 (5 bases). The V gene's germline CDR1 is SQVTM and CDR2 ANQGSEA. The CDR3 sequence is 13 residues long. Trimming stripped 8 bases from V and 4 bases from J, with 15 bases between.

This clone was counted between two and nine times. V usage is TRBV7-9 and J usage is TRBJ2-2, with D hard to call. The CDR3 totals 13 residues. V was trimmed by 4 bases and J by 3 bases, leaving 6 bases between them. Germline CDR1 SEHNR, CDR2 FQNEAQ (reference sequence). CDR3 in DNA: TGTGCCAGCAGCTCCCCGGACACCGGGGAGCTGTTTTTT. Its translation: CASSSPDTGELFF.

The chain couples TRBV2 to TRBJ2-5, with 8 bases lining up with TRBD2. The CDR3 contains 16 residues. The V segment lost 1 base and the J segment 1 base; nucleotides outside the gene matches: 5. CDR1 and CDR2 (germline): SNHLY, FYNNEI. Here the CDR3 reads CASSEVLGGAQETQYF. The CDR3 coding sequence is TGTGCCAGCAGTGAAGTCCTCGGGGGGGCCCAAGAGACCCAGTACTTC.